Listed below are T cell receptor beta chains from one sample, sequenced in a study of blood T cell repertoires in COVID-19. Sequencing used immunoSEQ multiplex PCR; TCRdb keeps in-frame clones, though not all of them. The table shows about 120,000 clones, with 70% to 80% occurring only once. The specimen was peripheral blood. All receptors come from a man aged 45-60 years with acute or convalescent COVID-19. The CDR3 runs from the conserved cysteine through the conserved F or W. The order of the fields is V gene, J gene, clone size, CDR3 protein. A row's size may be missing; if present it is once, few, many or a size class.

>TRBV18|TRBJ1-2|few
CASSPGQYLANYGYTF
>TRBV5-1|TRBJ1-4|-
CASSFPGNEKLFF
>TRBV5-4|TRBJ2-5|-
CASSPRTGGAKTQYF
>TRBV28|TRBJ1-5|few
CASIRGGSNQPQHF
>TRBV5-6|TRBJ2-5|many
CASSLVASGISTQYF
>TRBV18|TRBJ1-2|-
CASSPDRVGGYTF
>TRBV9|TRBJ2-7|-
CASSVEPGDTYEQYF
>TRBV29-1|TRBJ1-2|-
CSVERGQGYTF
>TRBV14|TRBJ2-6|-
CASSPQPTRSGANVLTF
>TRBV4-1|TRBJ2-3|-
CASSPGLAAQLGDTQYF
>TRBV6-5|TRBJ1-3|few
CASSYQPGRGNTIYF
>TRBV19|TRBJ2-2|-
CASSPQGTGELFF
>TRBV3-1/TRBV3-2|TRBJ2-7|few
CASSQGGGLSYEQYF
>TRBV3-1/TRBV3-2|TRBJ2-1|-
CASSQSWREGPGNEQFF
>TRBV20-1|TRBJ2-1|once
CSASGQDRNEQFF
>TRBV7-2|TRBJ2-3|-
CASSQGAGTDTQYF
>TRBV1|TRBJ2-2|-
CTSSQYGGAAGELFF
>TRBV5-6|TRBJ2-7|few
CASSPGLGYEQYF
>TRBV5-1|TRBJ1-4|-
CASRTTATNEKLFF
>TRBV19|TRBJ1-2|-
CASSALQGHYGYTF
>TRBV9|TRBJ1-2|-
CASSERLGGRGYTF
>TRBV5-1|TRBJ2-1|-
CASSAGGADYNEQFF
>TRBV6-1|TRBJ2-5|-
CASSGTPRNYRVQETQYF
>TRBV3-1/TRBV3-2|TRBJ1-3|once
CASSQQGYSGNTIYF
>TRBV27|TRBJ1-1|-
CASSLGEGLNTEAFF
>TRBV11-2|TRBJ1-5|few
CASILPGQSNQPQHF
>TRBV2|TRBJ1-4|-
CASRAGGAREKLFF
>TRBV11-3|TRBJ2-3|-
CASSPGGEREDTQYF
>TRBV7-8|TRBJ2-7|-
CASSKLTGSYEQYF
>TRBV11-3|TRBJ2-3|-
CASSGGREVDTQYF
>TRBV20-1|TRBJ1-1|-
CSASPPSGGSAEAFF
>TRBV28|TRBJ1-1|-
CASSLPGYRGGTEAFF
>TRBV28|TRBJ2-1|-
CASRQRGIEQFF
>TRBV3-1/TRBV3-2|TRBJ2-5|-
CASSSSGLRFETQYF
>TRBV3-1/TRBV3-2|TRBJ1-2|-
CASSQGGTGPTLYTF
>TRBV7-3|TRBJ1-1|-
CASKDRGGTEAFF
>TRBV6-8|TRBJ2-7|few
CASITERGHEQYF
>TRBV7-9|TRBJ1-1|-
CASSQEANTEAFF
>TRBV6-2/TRBV6-3|TRBJ2-4|-
CASSYPTHNLAKNIQYF
>TRBV9|TRBJ2-4|once
CASSVAREGIQYF
>TRBV6-2/TRBV6-3|TRBJ2-4|-
CASSYRQGKNIQYF
>TRBV27|TRBJ2-7|-
CASSWRGSYEQYF
>TRBV9|TRBJ2-4|-
CASSATSQAKNIQYF
>TRBV23-1|TRBJ1-1|-
CASIQRWARDTEAFF
>TRBV28|TRBJ2-3|-
CASSLPSGTQYF
>TRBV15|TRBJ2-5|-
CATSRRGRGEAQYF